The rows below give T cell receptor beta chains drawn from one sample of a study of PD-L1 blockade in urothelial cancer. The table came from immunoSEQ multiplex PCR; TCRdb's copy has only in-frame clones and leaves some out. This sample has 70,000 to 90,000 clones, with over 80% found just once. The specimen was PBMCs, collected around atezolizumab (anti-PD-L1) treatment. These receptors all stem from a man aged 65 to 85 with urothelial cancer. The CDR3 runs from the conserved cysteine through the conserved F or W. D genes are given only for firm matches. Clone size is given for some rows only: seen once, a few or many times, or a class if the clone is expanded.

abundance	d_gene	v_gene	j_gene	CDR3nt	CDR3aa
.	.	TRBV18	TRBJ2-7	TGTGCCAGCTCAAAATATCCCTCCACTAGTGAGCAGTACTTC	CASSKYPSTSEQYF
few	TRBD1	TRBV5-1	TRBJ2-3	TGCGCCAGCAGCCGCACCGGGACAGGATCTAGCACAGATACGCAGTATTTT	CASSRTGTGSSTDTQYF
.	TRBD1	TRBV9	TRBJ2-5	TGTGCCAGCAGCAAGGGACAGGGCCAAGAGACCCAGTACTTC	CASSKGQGQETQYF
.	TRBD1	TRBV29-1	TRBJ1-1	TGCAGCGTTGCAACAGGGGGCAACACTGAAGCTTTCTTT	CSVATGGNTEAFF
.	.	TRBV30	TRBJ2-3	TGTGCCTGGAGATTAGGAGGCACAGATACGCAGTATTTT	CAWRLGGTDTQYF
.	.	TRBV11-2	TRBJ2-7	TGTGCCAGCAACTCCCCGCAGGGCCTACCCTACGAGCAGTACTTC	CASNSPQGLPYEQYF
.	TRBD1	TRBV27	TRBJ2-1	TGTGCCAGCACCCCGACAGGGGTCCATTACAATGAGCAGTTCTTC	CASTPTGVHYNEQFF
.	.	TRBV18	TRBJ2-2	TGTGCCAGCTCACACAACAGGGCGGGCACCGGGGAGCTGTTTTTT	CASSHNRAGTGELFF
.	.	TRBV27	TRBJ1-4	TGTGCCAGCAGTGCGGACATCCTAGGAGAGAAACTGTTTTTT	CASSADILGEKLFF
.	.	TRBV4-1	TRBJ1-6	TGCGCCAGCAGCCAAGAGGACTATCATAATTCACCCCTCCACTTT	CASSQEDYHNSPLHF
.	.	TRBV5-1	TRBJ1-2	TGCGCCAGCAGCTTGGGTTCAGGCTCTTATGGCTACACCTTC	CASSLGSGSYGYTF
.	TRBD2	TRBV28	TRBJ2-1	TGTGCCAGTAGCCCAGCGGGAGGGGTCTCCTACAATGAGCAGTTCTTC	CASSPAGGVSYNEQFF
.	TRBD1	TRBV10-3	TRBJ2-2	TGTGCCATCACCCCGGGACAGGGGGCGGGCACCGGGGAGCTGTTTTTT	CAITPGQGAGTGELFF
.	TRBD2	TRBV5-1	TRBJ2-2	TGCGCCAGCAGCTCCCGACTAGCGGGGCCATCGAACACCGGGGAGCTGTTTTTT	CASSSRLAGPSNTGELFF
once	.	TRBV5-4	TRBJ2-1	TGTGCCAGCAGCGTCCCGGGACAATACAATGAGCAGTTCTTC	CASSVPGQYNEQFF
.	.	TRBV11-1	TRBJ2-5	TGTGCCAGCAGCTTGGAGGGAGAGACCCAGTACTTC	CASSLEGETQYF
.	TRBD2	TRBV7-8	TRBJ2-1	TGTGCCAGCAGCTTATCGGCGGGGGGCCACTACAATGAGCAGTTCTTC	CASSLSAGGHYNEQFF
.	TRBD1	TRBV19	TRBJ1-5	TGTGCCAGTAGTCGGGACAGCGCTCAGCCCCAGCATTTT	CASSRDSAQPQHF
.	TRBD2	TRBV7-3	TRBJ2-1	TGTGCCAGCAGCACGAGCGGGGGGGTCGCTGAGCAGTTCTTC	CASSTSGGVAEQFF
.	TRBD1	TRBV11-3	TRBJ2-2	TGTGCCAGCAGCCGGACAGGGGGCAGCACCGGGGAGCTGTTTTTT	CASSRTGGSTGELFF
.	TRBD2	TRBV5-1	TRBJ2-7	TGCGCCAGCAGCTCCAGCGGGGGCAAGTACGAGCAGTACTTC	CASSSSGGKYEQYF
.	.	TRBV19	TRBJ1-1	TGTGCCAGTAGCGGCTCACAACGGGGTGAAGCTTTCTTT	CASSGSQRGEAFF
once	TRBD1	TRBV2	TRBJ2-5	TGTGCCAGCAGTGGACAGGGGGAGACCCAGTACTTC	CASSGQGETQYF
.	.	TRBV2	TRBJ2-3	TGTGCCAGCAGTGAAACTAGGAGGGCTACGCAGTATTTT	CASSETRRATQYF
.	.	TRBV27	TRBJ1-5	TGTGCCAGCAGTGGGGGCCTCAATCAGCCCCAGCATTTT	CASSGGLNQPQHF
.	TRBD2	TRBV5-1	TRBJ2-1	TGCGCCAGCAGCTTGAACGGGAGGGCTTATGAGCAGTTCTTC	CASSLNGRAYEQFF
.	TRBD1	TRBV4-2	TRBJ1-1	TGTGCCAGCAGCCAAGATACGGGGACAGGAGCTTTCTTT	CASSQDTGTGAFF
.	TRBD1	TRBV5-4	TRBJ1-2	TGTGCCAGCAGCTTGCAGGGGGCAGAGGGCTACACCTTC	CASSLQGAEGYTF
once	TRBD2	TRBV13	TRBJ2-7	TGTGCCAGCAGCCTAACGGGGGGTGCCTACGAGCAGTACTTC	CASSLTGGAYEQYF
.	TRBD1	TRBV5-1	TRBJ2-2	TGCGCCAGCAGCAACGACAGGGTTTCCACCGGGGAGCTGTTTTTT	CASSNDRVSTGELFF
.	.	TRBV7-2	TRBJ1-2	TGTGCCAGCAGCTTAGAACGGGGATTATATGGCTACACCTTC	CASSLERGLYGYTF
.	.	TRBV2	TRBJ1-1	TGTGCCAGCAGTGAAGCGGGCCAGCCGAACACTGAAGCTTTCTTT	CASSEAGQPNTEAFF
.	.	TRBV7-6	TRBJ1-4	TGTGCCAGCAGCCTAGGAGGGCCGATTTTTTTT	CASSLGGPIFF
.	TRBD2	TRBV6-5	TRBJ2-7	TGTGCCAGCAGTTCCGAACGACTAGCGGCAAAATACGAGCAGTACTTC	CASSSERLAAKYEQYF
.	TRBD2	TRBV7-9	TRBJ2-5	TGTGCCAGCAGTCGGGGGGACCAAGAGACCCAGTACTTC	CASSRGDQETQYF
.	TRBD1	TRBV2	TRBJ1-2	TGTGCCAGCAGTGGGAGGGACAGGGGATTGGATGGCTACACCTTC	CASSGRDRGLDGYTF